Listed here are 2 T cell receptor beta chains from one sample, sequenced in a study of blood T cell repertoires in COVID-19. Sequencing used immunoSEQ multiplex PCR; TCRdb keeps in-frame clones, though not all of them. Of 250,000 or so clones listed, roughly nine tenths are singletons. Sequencing input: PBMCs or T cells enriched from blood (not recorded which). The receptors here all came from a man aged 30 to 45 who had recovered from COVID-19.

The gene calls are TRBV5-8 and TRBJ1-2, with TRBD1 matching 7 bases. This CDR3 spans 16 amino acids. V lost 3 bases, J lost 1 base, and 9 bases stayed unmatched. Germline CDR1 and CDR2: SGHTS and YDEGEE. CDR3 nucleotides: TGTGCCAGCAGCTCAGGGGGTTCAAGCCTTAACTATGGCTACACCTTC. Its translation is CASSSGGSSLNYGYTF.

The rearrangement uses TRBV27 and TRBJ1-5; 8 nucleotides align to TRBD1. V lost 5 bases and J lost 7; bases outside the gene matches: 10. CDR3 size: 15 residues. Per germline, CDR1 MNHEY and CDR2 SMNVEV (reference sequence). CDR3 residues: CASSPRQGIEQPQHF. Here the CDR3 DNA reads TGTGCCAGCAGTCCGAGACAGGGGATAGAACAGCCCCAGCATTTT.